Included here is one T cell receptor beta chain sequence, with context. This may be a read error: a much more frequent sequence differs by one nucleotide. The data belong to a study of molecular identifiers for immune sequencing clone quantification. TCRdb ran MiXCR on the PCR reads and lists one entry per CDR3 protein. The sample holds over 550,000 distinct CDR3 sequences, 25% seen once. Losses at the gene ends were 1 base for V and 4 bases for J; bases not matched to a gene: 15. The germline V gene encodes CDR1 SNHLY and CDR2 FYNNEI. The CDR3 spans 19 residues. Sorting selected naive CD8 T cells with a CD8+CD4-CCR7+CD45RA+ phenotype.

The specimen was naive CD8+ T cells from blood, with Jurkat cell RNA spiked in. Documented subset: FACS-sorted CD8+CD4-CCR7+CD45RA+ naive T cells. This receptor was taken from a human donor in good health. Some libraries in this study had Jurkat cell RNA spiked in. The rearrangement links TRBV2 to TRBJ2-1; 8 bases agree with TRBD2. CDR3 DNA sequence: TGTGCCAGCAGTGAAGGGGGCCCCACTAGCGGATCCCTTTACAATGAGCAGTTCTTC. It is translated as CASSEGGPTSGSLYNEQFF.